This note documents a single TCR beta chain sequence. As yet, its antigen is unknown. Read sequence stops 3 residues before the CDR3 end, and the germline J gene provides the missing end. Unmatched junction bases numbered 2, after V lost 1 base and J lost 4 bases. In germline, CDR1 is SEHNR, CDR2 FQNEAQ (reference sequence). The CDR3 is made up of 14 amino acids. This sample was taken from a study of T cells in women clearing cervical HPV infection. Across the study: No precancer developed; the control's incident HPV16 infection cleared within 12 months.

Produced via immunoSEQ multiplex PCR; TCRdb's table is partial and in-frame only. The listing contains roughly 28,000 clones. General study findings and limits: TRBV6-7 abundance was lower in cases than controls (roughly 0.12% versus 0.15%).

This chain links TRBV7-9 with TRBJ2-3; 7 bases fit TRBD1. This sequence was found in a woman between 18 and 70 years old with a cervical HPV16 infection that either progressed to CIN3+ or cleared (not recorded which). Sequencing was done on a sample of blood buffy coat. CDR3 protein: CASSLDGTADTQYF. CDR3 bases read: TGTGCCAGCAGCTTAGACGGGACAGCAGATACG.